Listed here are 31 T cell receptor beta chains from one sample, sequenced in a study of blood T cell repertoires in COVID-19. Using immunoSEQ multiplex PCR, the repertoire was profiled, and TCRdb retains in-frame clones only, with some absent. Among almost 55,000 clones listed, over 70% were seen once. Sequencing was performed on peripheral blood. The receptor set was obtained from a human donor in a cohort sampled during active COVID-19.

The chain couples TRBV5-3 to TRBJ2-1; D is possibly TRBD1 (5 bases). Being an ORF, TRBV5-3 has a function that is uncertain. The CDR3 has 14 amino acids. The V and J ends lost 2 bases and 3 bases respectively, with 9 bases between them. CDR3 DNA sequence: TGTGCCAGAAGCTTCCCGACAGACTACAATGAGCAGTTCTTC. This codes for CARSFPTDYNEQFF.

The chain has TRBV7-3 and TRBJ2-1; 8 nucleotides line up with TRBD1. In germline, CDR1 is SGHTA, CDR2 FQGTGA. Losses at the gene ends were 1 base for V and 7 bases for J; bases not matched to a gene: 30. This CDR3 spans 23 amino acids. This CDR3 reads CASSLKVKVSGQGRFSSLNEQFF. The CDR3, as DNA: TGTGCCAGCAGCTTAAAAGTCAAGGTGTCCGGACAGGGCAGGTTTTCAAGTTTAAATGAGCAGTTCTTC.

J is TRBJ2-6 and V is TRBV7-2, with a tentative D call TRBD1 (6 bases). V lost 5 bases, J lost 0 bases, and 20 bases lay in between. The CDR3 is 19 amino acids. Germline V lookup: CDR1 SGHTA, CDR2 FQGNSA. CDR3 sequence (DNA): TGTGCCAGCAGCCCCTCGCGGACAGCAAGACCCTCTGGGGCCAACGTCCTGACTTTC. Its translation: CASSPSRTARPSGANVLTF.

The genes are TRBV7-2 and TRBJ2-3; 7 bases map to TRBD2. Germline V gene lookup returns CDR1 SGHTA and CDR2 FQGNSA. The CDR3 sequence is 16 residues long. The V gene end was trimmed by 5 bases and the J gene end by 6 bases; junction bases not matched to a gene: 14. CDR3: CASSPRSQSGADTQYF. CDR3 nucleotide sequence: TGTGCCAGCAGCCCCAGGTCCCAAAGCGGGGCCGATACGCAGTATTTT.

The gene calls are TRBV5-4 and TRBJ2-3; no clear D gene. This CDR3 comprises 14 residues. Trimming cost V 0 bases and J 0 bases, with 5 bases left between them. Per the germline V gene, CDR1 is SGHNT and CDR2 is YYREEE (reference sequence). CDR3 sequence: CASSLDSSTDTQYF. CDR3 DNA sequence: TGTGCCAGCAGCTTGGACAGCAGCACAGATACGCAGTATTTT.

This chain links TRBV5-1 with TRBJ2-3; D is unresolved. From germline, CDR1 is SGHRS and CDR2 YFSETQ. This CDR3 spans 14 amino acids. Trimming cost V 0 bases and J 0 bases, with 5 bases left between them. This CDR3 reads CASSLAGSTDTQYF. In DNA, the CDR3 is TGCGCCAGCAGCTTGGCCGGGAGCACAGATACGCAGTATTTT.

This chain connects TRBV7-3 to TRBJ1-1, with 7 positions matching TRBD1. The germline CDR1 and CDR2 sequences are SGHTA and FQGTGA. This CDR3 is 13 amino acids long. Germline trimming cut 6 bases from V and 3 bases from J; bases unmatched to any gene: 4. The CDR3 sequence: CASSLTGDTEAFF. The CDR3 DNA is TGTGCCAGCAGTCTTACAGGGGACACTGAAGCTTTCTTT.

The chain couples TRBV6-2 or TRBV6-3 to TRBJ2-1; D is ambiguous. The CDR3 runs 15 residues. Trimming left V 0 bases short and J 8 bases short, with 14 bases between. Per the germline V gene, CDR1 is MNHEY and CDR2 is SVGEGT. The CDR3 loop is CASSYSPTVNYEQFF. The CDR3 DNA reads as TGTGCCAGCAGTTACTCCCCCACAGTAAATTATGAGCAGTTCTTC.

The chain carries TRBV18 and TRBJ2-5, with 8 bases aligning to TRBD1. Germline-derived CDR1 and CDR2 are KGHSH and LQKENI. The CDR3 sequence is 13 residues long. V shed 3 bases and J 4 bases; nucleotides not matched to a gene: 1. The CDR3 region has the DNA TGTGCCAGCTCACCTGGACAGGGAGAGACCCAGTACTTC. It encodes CASSPGQGETQYF.

The chain has TRBV9 and TRBJ2-5, with D possibly TRBD1 on 5 matching bases. CDR3 size: 12 residues. CDR1 is SGDLS, CDR2 YYNGEE, per germline. The V end lost 2 bases, the J end lost 5 bases, and 7 bases lay between the germline ends. For the CDR3, the DNA is TGTGCCAGCAGCGTCAGGGATGAGACCCAGTACTTC. This translates into CASSVRDETQYF.

V gene TRBV2 combines with J gene TRBJ1-5; the D is unclear. CDR3 length: 12 residues. Germline CDR1 and CDR2: SNHLY and FYNNEI. The V gene lost 5 bases and the J gene lost 11 bases, with 13 bases spanning the gap. CDR3 amino acids: CASSFTRRAQHF. The DNA for the CDR3 is TGTGCCAGCAGTTTCACCCGGAGGGCCCAGCATTTT.

The chain recombines TRBV5-4 with TRBJ2-3, with D maybe TRBD2 (6 bases). Germline V gene lookup returns CDR1 SGHNT and CDR2 YYREEE (reference sequence). The CDR3 has 14 amino acids. The ends were cut back, 0 bases at V and 2 bases at J, with 7 bases in the middle. The CDR3 is CASSLAGATDTQYF. The CDR3 DNA follows: TGTGCCAGCAGCTTGGCGGGAGCCACAGATACGCAGTATTTT. Drawing the rest from reference TRBV5-4 and TRBJ2-3, the complete variable domain is ETGVTQSPTHLIKTRGQQVTLRCSSQSGHNTVSWYQQALGQGPQFIFQYYREEENGRGNFPPRFSGLQFPNYSSELNVNALELDDSALYLCASSLAGATDTQYFGPGTRLTVL.

A single count supports this clone. The chain combines TRBV14 with TRBJ2-1; D perhaps matches TRBD2 (6 bases). The germline V gene has CDR1 SGHDN and CDR2 FVKESK. The CDR3 runs 18 residues. V was shortened by 0 bases and J by 3 bases, with 18 bases between the two germline ends. The CDR3 spells CASSQEGRQTVDYNEQFF. Here the CDR3 DNA reads TGTGCCAGCAGCCAAGAAGGGAGGCAGACAGTAGACTACAATGAGCAGTTCTTC.

This chain links TRBV19 with TRBJ1-1; D may be TRBD1 (6 bases). Germline CDR1 and CDR2: LNHDA and SQIVND (reference sequence). V dropped 9 bases and J dropped 2 bases, with 13 bases sitting between them. The length of the CDR3 is 13 residues. The CDR3 spells CASLSGDNTEAFF. CDR3 in DNA: TGTGCCAGCTTATCAGGGGACAACACTGAAGCTTTCTTT.

Comment on this clone: This sample includes further DNA sequences coding for the same CDR3. The J gene is TRBJ1-1, the V gene TRBV27; 9 bases are shared with TRBD1. CDR1 is MNHEY and CDR2 is SMNVEV in the germline V gene (reference sequence). The CDR3 totals 14 residues. J gave up 2 bases and V 5 bases, and 3 bases lay outside the gene matches. CDR3 nucleotide sequence: TGTGCCAGCAGTCTGGACAGGGGTAACACTGAAGCTTTCTTT. Amino acid sequence: CASSLDRGNTEAFF.

This chain uses TRBV15 with TRBJ2-2; the match to TRBD1 covers 7 bases. The CDR3 runs 19 residues. The germline V gene has CDR1 LNHNV and CDR2 YYDKDF (reference sequence). V lost 1 base, J lost 3 bases, and 14 bases stayed unmatched. The CDR3 coding sequence is TGTGCCACCAGCAGAGGAGGGGGCCCCTGGGGGATTGACACCGGGGAGCTGTTTTTT. Its translation: CATSRGGGPWGIDTGELFF.

V and J are TRBV6-6 and TRBJ2-3; a weak D match, TRBD2 (6 bases). There are 16 residues in the CDR3. The ends were cut back, 6 bases at V and 2 bases at J, with 18 bases in the middle. Germline-derived CDR1 and CDR2 are MNHNY and SVGAGI (reference sequence). CDR3 amino acids: CASRKLAGALTDTQYF. CDR3 sequence (DNA): TGTGCCAGCAGGAAACTAGCCGGGGCGCTCACAGATACGCAGTATTTT.

This chain uses TRBV11-3 with TRBJ2-1; 8 bases align to TRBD1. The trim removed 5 bases at V and 8 bases at J, leaving 11 bases unmatched. Per germline, CDR1 SGHNT and CDR2 YENEEA. The CDR3 totals 15 residues. CDR3 sequence reads: CASSRGTGWEHEQFF. The CDR3 DNA reads TGTGCCAGCAGCCGAGGGACAGGATGGGAGCATGAGCAGTTCTTC.

The chain has TRBV18 and TRBJ2-1; 8 bases match TRBD2. Trimming cost V 0 bases and J 8 bases; bases outside gene matches: 9. This CDR3 is built from 16 residues. The germline CDR1 and CDR2 sequences are KGHSH and LQKENI. The CDR3 DNA reads as TGTGCCAGCTCACCACCAGCCCTAGCGGGTGGGGATGAGCAGTTCTTC. Its protein product is CASSPPALAGGDEQFF.

The J gene is TRBJ1-2, the V gene TRBV4-1, with 7 positions matching TRBD1. V trimming: 10 bases; J trimming: 2 bases; junction bases outside the gene matches: 13. The CDR3 extends over 15 amino acids. Germline V gives CDR1 MGHRA, CDR2 YSYEKL. CDR3 residues: CATKEGAWDNYGYTF. In nucleotides, the CDR3 is TGCGCCACCAAGGAGGGGGCTTGGGACAACTATGGCTACACCTTC.

This clone was found once. This rearrangement joins TRBV27 to TRBJ1-2; 7 bases fit TRBD1. V lost 4 bases, J lost 0 bases, and 5 bases stayed unmatched. The CDR3 consists of 15 residues. CDR1 MNHEY and CDR2 SMNVEV come from the germline V gene (reference sequence). The CDR3 loop reads CASSSRGSANYGYTF. CDR3 nucleotide sequence: TGTGCCAGCAGTTCCAGGGGGTCGGCTAACTATGGCTACACCTTC.

This chain joins TRBV6-6 and TRBJ1-5; D gene uncertain. Trimming took off 5 bases at V and 6 bases at J, with 20 bases between the two ends. The germline V gene has CDR1 MNHNY and CDR2 SVGAGI (reference sequence). The CDR3 spans 16 residues. The chain's CDR3 is CASSGGGPRKIQPQHF. The CDR3 DNA reads TGTGCCAGCAGTGGAGGTGGGCCCAGAAAGATTCAGCCCCAGCATTTT.

The chain carries TRBV7-3 and TRBJ2-3, with 7 bases identical to TRBD1. Germline V lookup: CDR1 SGHTA, CDR2 FQGTGA. With V trimmed by 5 bases and J by 1 base, 6 bases remained unmatched. The CDR3 totals 15 residues. CDR3 sequence (DNA): TGTGCCAGCAGCCGACGACAGGGCGGCACAGATACGCAGTATTTT. Translated, it gives CASSRRQGGTDTQYF.

The chain uses TRBV11-2 and TRBJ2-2; tentatively, D is TRBD2 (5 bases). The CDR3 extends over 15 amino acids. Trimming stripped 1 base from V and 8 bases from J, with 14 bases between. Germline V gives CDR1 SGHAT, CDR2 FQNNGV. The chain's CDR3 is CASSLAADSRGELFF. The CDR3 DNA is TGTGCCAGCAGCTTAGCCGCGGACTCCCGGGGGGAGCTGTTTTTT.

This chain uses TRBV14 with TRBJ2-3, with 12 bases identical to TRBD2. Germline V gives CDR1 SGHDN, CDR2 FVKESK. Trimming at V came to 1 base and at J to 6 bases, leaving 5 bases not matched to a gene. The CDR3 sequence is 16 residues long. DNA of the CDR3: TGTGCCAGCAGCCAAGGTAGACTAGCGGGAGTCGATACGCAGTATTTT. Its protein is CASSQGRLAGVDTQYF.

The chain couples TRBV5-8 to TRBJ2-1, with 8 bases identical to TRBD2. The CDR3 consists of 15 residues. V was pared by 7 bases and J by 3 bases, with 9 bases of the junction left unmatched. Germline CDR1 SGHTS, CDR2 YDEGEE. The CDR3 protein is CASRIQSGSYNEQFF. The CDR3, as DNA: TGTGCCAGCCGCATACAAAGCGGGAGCTACAATGAGCAGTTCTTC.

The genes are TRBV11-3 and TRBJ2-7; TRBD2 is a possible D gene (6 bases). V was trimmed by 1 base and J by 3 bases, leaving 7 bases between them. CDR3 size: 13 residues. Germline V CDR1 and CDR2: SGHNT, YENEEA. The chain's CDR3 is CASSLAEGYEQYF. The CDR3 DNA is TGTGCCAGCAGCTTAGCGGAGGGCTACGAGCAGTACTTC.

V gene TRBV18 combines with J gene TRBJ2-5; 9 nucleotides agree with TRBD2. V lost 6 bases, J lost 3 bases, and 14 bases stayed unmatched. Looked up from germline, CDR1 is KGHSH and CDR2 is LQKENI. This CDR3 is 17 amino acids long. CDR3 sequence reads: CASSFAGASGVKETQYF. The CDR3 nucleotides read TGTGCCAGCTCGTTCGCCGGGGCTAGCGGGGTTAAAGAGACCCAGTACTTC. Full variable domain (rest looked up from reference TRBV18 and TRBJ2-5): NAGVMQNPRHLVRRRGQEARLRCSPMKGHSHVYWYRQLPEEGLKFMVYLQKENIIDESGMPKERFSAEFPKEGPSILRIQQVVRGDSAAYFCASSFAGASGVKETQYFGPGTRLLVL.

The chain combines TRBV4-2 with TRBJ2-3; 7 bases are a match to TRBD2. Germline-derived CDR1 and CDR2 are LGHNA and YNFKEQ. V lost 4 bases, J lost 2 bases, and 3 bases stayed unmatched. This CDR3 is built from 14 residues. The CDR3 here is CASSLSGNTDTQYF. The CDR3 DNA follows: TGTGCCAGCAGCCTAAGCGGGAACACAGATACGCAGTATTTT.

The chain carries TRBV7-6 and TRBJ2-3; D not certain. Germline CDR1 is SGHVS and CDR2 is FNYEAQ. The V gene lost 5 bases and the J gene lost 3 bases, with 15 bases spanning the gap. This CDR3 has 15 residues. The DNA of the CDR3 is TGTGCCAGCAGCGACCGAGACTCCGGGACAGATACGCAGTATTTT. It translates to CASSDRDSGTDTQYF.

The genes are TRBV3-1 (or the pseudogene TRBV3-2) and TRBJ2-7; the match to TRBD2 covers 8 bases. CDR1 and CDR2 from the germline V gene are LGHDT and YNNKEL (reference sequence). The V gene end was trimmed by 4 bases and the J gene end by 3 bases; junction bases not matched to a gene: 11. The CDR3 is 16 amino acids. CDR3 nucleotide sequence: TGTGCCAGCAGCCGTACTAGCGGCCGGAGGGGCTACGAGCAGTACTTC. Translation gives CASSRTSGRRGYEQYF.